Described below is a single T cell receptor (beta chain) sequence and its context. Its antigen is not identified. These data originate in a study of T cell responses to AZD1222 COVID-19 vaccine. Study results and caveats: Clonal diversity was possibly underestimated, and the donors were mostly white British, with more females. Increases in Spike-specific TCR breadth and depth were seen after two AZD1222 doses.

TCRdb keeps only in-frame clones here, not all; method: immunoSEQ multiplex PCR. The table records roughly 150,000 clones, around 90% of them present only once. The V end lost 0 bases, the J end lost 0 bases, and 9 bases lay between the germline ends. The CDR3 has 15 amino acids. Germline CDR1 and CDR2: MGHRA and YSYEKL. The sample here was peripheral blood, taken on day 0 of AZD1222 vaccination. The TCR was taken from an adult in good health. This chain joins TRBV4-1 and TRBJ2-7; D uncertain. The CDR3 reads CASSQDIHNSYEQYF. The DNA for the CDR3 is TGCGCCAGCAGCCAAGATATACACAACTCCTACGAGCAGTACTTC.